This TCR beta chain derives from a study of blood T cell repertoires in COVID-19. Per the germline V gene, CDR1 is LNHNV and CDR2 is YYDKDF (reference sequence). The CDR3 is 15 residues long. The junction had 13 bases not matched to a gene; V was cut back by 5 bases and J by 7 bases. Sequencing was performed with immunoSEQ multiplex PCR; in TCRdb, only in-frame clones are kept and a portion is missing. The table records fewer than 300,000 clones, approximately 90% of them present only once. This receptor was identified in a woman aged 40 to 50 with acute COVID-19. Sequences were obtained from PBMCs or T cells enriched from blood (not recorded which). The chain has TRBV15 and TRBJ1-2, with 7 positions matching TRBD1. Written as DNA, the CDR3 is TGTGCCACCAGCTCACGGAAGACAGGGCGGGGTGGCTACACCTTC. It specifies CATSSRKTGRGGYTF.